Below are 16 T cell receptor beta chains sequenced from a single sample in a study of human T cells and chemical hapten exposure. TCRdb analysed the 5' RACE reads with MiXCR anew, one entry per CDR3 protein. The sample records some 78,000 distinct CDR3 sequences, about 7.7% being singletons. Whole blood, unfractionated, served as the material for total RNA extraction. The receptors here all came from a male donor in good health.

A few counts support this clonotype. The chain links TRBV9 to TRBJ1-1, with a possible D match to TRBD1 (6 bases). V dropped 0 bases and J dropped 6 bases, with 18 bases sitting between them. The CDR3 loop spans 16 amino acids. Per germline, CDR1 SGDLS and CDR2 YYNGEE. CDR3 sequence: CASSVGSRQGSAEAFF. CDR3 DNA sequence: TGTGCCAGCAGCGTAGGATCGAGGCAGGGGAGCGCTGAAGCTTTCTTT.

The CDR3 DNA is TGTGCCAGCAGTTTTCATGGTCGGGGCAATCAGCCCCAGCATTTT. Encoded protein: CASSFHGRGNQPQHF. The gene calls are TRBV12-3 or TRBV12-4 and TRBJ1-5; D ambiguous. The CDR3 extends over 15 amino acids. Trimming shortened V by 3 bases and J by 2 bases, and 11 bases separated the two germline ends.

The V and J genes are TRBV7-2 and TRBJ1-2, with 9 bases matching TRBD1. Germline CDR1 is SGHTA and CDR2 is FQGNSA. V shed 1 base, J shed 5 bases, and the junction held 5 bases outside the gene matches. CDR3 size: 15 residues. The CDR3 sequence is CASSLGADRGYGYTF. The CDR3 DNA sequence: TGTGCCAGCAGCTTAGGGGCGGACAGGGGATATGGCTACACCTTC.

There are many counts of this clonotype. This chain uses TRBV6-4 with TRBJ1-5; possible D gene TRBD1, 5 bases. The CDR3 is made up of 14 amino acids. Between the trimmed V and J ends, which lost 0 bases and 2 bases, there was a span of 5 bases. Per germline, CDR1 MRHNA and CDR2 SNTAGT. The CDR3 loop is CASSDSGGNQPQHF. CDR3 nucleotide sequence: TGTGCCAGCAGTGACTCAGGGGGCAATCAGCCCCAGCATTTT.

The V and J genes are TRBV2 and TRBJ2-3, with 12 positions matching TRBD2. The CDR3 contains 19 residues. V lost 4 bases to trimming and J lost 0 bases; unmatched junction nucleotides: 11. Germline V gene sequence: CDR1 SNHLY, CDR2 FYNNEI. This CDR3 reads CASSARLAGDRSSTDTQYF. CDR3 sequence (DNA): TGTGCCAGCAGTGCCCGACTAGCGGGGGATCGCTCTAGCACAGATACGCAGTATTTT. Based on the CDR3 plus reference TRBV2 and TRBJ2-3, the full variable domain is EPEVTQTPSHQVTQMGQEVILRCVPISNHLYFYWYRQILGQKVEFLVSFYNNEISEKSEIFDDQFSVERPDGSNFTLKIRSTKLEDSAMYFCASSARLAGDRSSTDTQYFGPGTRLTVL.

This clonotype appeared many times. The CDR3 bases are TGTGCCAGCAGTCATAAGGTGGACAGCGGAAGGAAAGTTAGCACAGATACGCAGTATTTT. Translated: CASSHKVDSGRKVSTDTQYF. The rearrangement links TRBV6-2 or TRBV6-3 to TRBJ2-3; D possibly corresponds to TRBD1 (6 bases). Germline V gives CDR1 MNHEY, CDR2 SVGEGT. The CDR3 extends over 20 amino acids. Trimming took off 5 bases at V and 0 bases at J, with 27 bases between the two ends.

This clonotype has more than one count but fewer than ten. The genes are TRBV12-3 or TRBV12-4 and TRBJ1-4; D is uncertain. The CDR3 loop spans 16 amino acids. V was clipped by 4 bases and J by 8 bases, with 20 bases between them. Here the CDR3 reads CASSSQDPRAGEKLFF. The CDR3 DNA reads TGTGCCAGCAGTTCACAAGACCCCCGTGCTGGAGAAAAACTGTTTTTT.

This clonotype was counted many times. V usage is TRBV4-3 and J usage is TRBJ2-7, with D perhaps given as TRBD1 or TRBD2 (5 bases each). Germline V lookup: CDR1 LGHNA, CDR2 YSLEER. There are 14 residues in the CDR3. The V end was cut by 0 bases, the J end by 2 bases, with 8 bases between. The CDR3 sequence is CASSQDEGTYEQYF. In nucleotides, the CDR3 is TGCGCCAGCAGCCAAGACGAGGGGACCTACGAGCAGTACTTC.

This clonotype showed up many times. The rearrangement links TRBV5-6 to TRBJ2-3, with 13 bases matching TRBD2. V lost 6 bases, J lost 0 bases, and 16 bases stayed unmatched. Germline CDR1 and CDR2: SGHDT and YYEEEE. The CDR3 has 20 residues. The CDR3 here is CASNPLPGLAGTTSTDTQYF. The CDR3 DNA follows: TGTGCCAGCAACCCGCTCCCGGGACTAGCGGGGACGACTAGCACAGATACGCAGTATTTT.

This clonotype appeared many times. The CDR3 region is CSARDEVGQEALGQYF. CDR3 sequence (DNA): TGCAGTGCTAGAGATGAAGTAGGACAGGAGGCATTGGGGCAGTACTTC. V usage is TRBV20-1 and J usage is TRBJ2-7, with 7 bases identical to TRBD1. V was pared by 0 bases and J by 9 bases, with 17 bases of the junction left unmatched. The CDR3 has 16 residues. Germline V gene sequence: CDR1 DFQATT, CDR2 SNEGSKA (reference sequence).

This clonotype was recorded at least ten times. The V and J genes are TRBV5-1 and TRBJ2-3, with D perhaps matching TRBD2 (7 bases). The CDR3 is made up of 16 amino acids. Trimming stripped 5 bases from V and 0 bases from J, with 16 bases between. The germline V gene has CDR1 SGHRS and CDR2 YFSETQ. The CDR3 DNA reads TGCGCCAGCAGGGGGGCGGGGGCCGAAAGCACAGATACGCAGTATTTT. It translates to CASRGAGAESTDTQYF.

This clonotype was picked up many times. The chain combines TRBV2 with TRBJ2-2; no reliable D call. The V gene's germline CDR1 is SNHLY and CDR2 FYNNEI. CDR3 length: 11 residues. Deletions cut 8 bases from V and 7 bases from J, with 8 bases between. CDR3 amino acids: CASLLLGELFF. The CDR3 DNA reads TGTGCCAGCCTTTTACTCGGGGAGCTGTTTTTT.

The chain is built from TRBV4-2 and TRBJ2-7; D remains unclear. V was pared by 4 bases and J by 7 bases, with 14 bases between. The CDR3 extends over 13 amino acids. The germline gives CDR1 LGHNA, CDR2 YNFKEQ. The CDR3 spells CASSPNLVGEQYF. CDR3 DNA: TGTGCCAGCAGCCCCAACTTAGTAGGTGAGCAGTACTTC.

This clonotype showed up just once. This rearrangement joins TRBV4-1 to TRBJ1-2; perhaps TRBD1 as D (6 bases). The CDR3 runs 14 residues. Germline CDR1 and CDR2: MGHRA and YSYEKL. V was pared by 2 bases and J by 4 bases, with 11 bases between. The CDR3 DNA follows: TGCGCCAGCAGCCAACTGGACAGCGTCTATGGCTACACCTTC. As protein: CASSQLDSVYGYTF.

The chain combines TRBV2 with TRBJ1-1; TRBD1 matches 7 bases. Germline V lookup: CDR1 SNHLY, CDR2 FYNNEI. The CDR3 is 14 residues long. The J segment lost 1 base and the V segment lost 6 bases, leaving 5 bases of the junction unmatched. The CDR3 protein is CASRDRIRNTEAFF. DNA for the CDR3: TGTGCCAGCAGGGACAGGATCCGGAACACTGAAGCTTTCTTT.

The chain joins TRBV7-8 to TRBJ1-3; D unclear. The CDR3 runs 15 residues. The germline V and J ends were trimmed by 2 bases and 1 base, with 9 bases remaining between them. Germline V gene lookup returns CDR1 SGHVS and CDR2 FQNEAQ. CDR3 in amino acids: CASSLSEVSGNTIYF. CDR3 coding DNA: TGTGCCAGCAGCTTATCCGAGGTTTCTGGAAACACCATATATTTT.